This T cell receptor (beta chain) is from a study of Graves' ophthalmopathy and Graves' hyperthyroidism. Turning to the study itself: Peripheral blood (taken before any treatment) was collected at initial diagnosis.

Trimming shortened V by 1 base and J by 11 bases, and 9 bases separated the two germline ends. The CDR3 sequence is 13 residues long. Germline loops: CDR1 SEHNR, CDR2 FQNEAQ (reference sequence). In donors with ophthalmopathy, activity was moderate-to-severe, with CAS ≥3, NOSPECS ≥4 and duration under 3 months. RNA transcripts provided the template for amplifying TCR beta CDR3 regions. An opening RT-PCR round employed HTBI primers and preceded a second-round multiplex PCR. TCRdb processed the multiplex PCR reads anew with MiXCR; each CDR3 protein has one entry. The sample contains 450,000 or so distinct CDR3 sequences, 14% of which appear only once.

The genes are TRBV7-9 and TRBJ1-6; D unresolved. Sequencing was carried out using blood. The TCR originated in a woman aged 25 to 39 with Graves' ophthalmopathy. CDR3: CASSLDTVAPLHF. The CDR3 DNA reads TGTGCCAGCAGCTTAGACACGGTCGCACCCCTCCACTTT.